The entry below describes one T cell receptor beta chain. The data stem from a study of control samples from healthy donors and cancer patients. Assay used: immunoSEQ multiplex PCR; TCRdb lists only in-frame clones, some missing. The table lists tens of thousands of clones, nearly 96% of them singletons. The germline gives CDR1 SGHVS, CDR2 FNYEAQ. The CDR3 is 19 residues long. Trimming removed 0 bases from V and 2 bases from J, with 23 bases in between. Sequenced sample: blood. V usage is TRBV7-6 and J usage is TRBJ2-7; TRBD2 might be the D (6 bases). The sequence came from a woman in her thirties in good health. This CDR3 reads CASSLALTDYRDSTYEQYF. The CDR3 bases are TGTGCCAGCAGCTTAGCGCTCACCGATTATCGGGACTCGACCTACGAGCAGTACTTC.